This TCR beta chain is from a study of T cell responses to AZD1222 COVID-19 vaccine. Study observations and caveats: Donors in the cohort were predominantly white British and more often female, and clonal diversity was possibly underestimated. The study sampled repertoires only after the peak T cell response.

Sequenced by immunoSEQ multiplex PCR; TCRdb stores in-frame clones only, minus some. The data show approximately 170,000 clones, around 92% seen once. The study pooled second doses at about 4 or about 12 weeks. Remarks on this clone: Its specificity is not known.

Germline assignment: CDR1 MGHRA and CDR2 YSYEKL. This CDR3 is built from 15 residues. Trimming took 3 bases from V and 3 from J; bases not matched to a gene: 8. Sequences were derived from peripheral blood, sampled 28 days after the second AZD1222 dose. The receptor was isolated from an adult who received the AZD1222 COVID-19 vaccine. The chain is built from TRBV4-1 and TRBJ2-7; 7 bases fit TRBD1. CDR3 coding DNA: TGCGCCAGCAGCCATCACAGGGGTTCGGACTACGAGCAGTACTTC. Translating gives CASSHHRGSDYEQYF.